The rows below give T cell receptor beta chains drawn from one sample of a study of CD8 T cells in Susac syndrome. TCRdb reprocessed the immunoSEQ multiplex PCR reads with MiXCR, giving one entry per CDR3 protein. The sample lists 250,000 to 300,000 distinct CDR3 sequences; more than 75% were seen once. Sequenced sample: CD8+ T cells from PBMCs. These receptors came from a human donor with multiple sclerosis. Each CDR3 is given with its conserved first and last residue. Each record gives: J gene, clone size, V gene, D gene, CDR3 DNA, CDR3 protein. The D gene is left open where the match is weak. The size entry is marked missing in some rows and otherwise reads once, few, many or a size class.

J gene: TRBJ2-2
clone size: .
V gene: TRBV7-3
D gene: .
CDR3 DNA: TGTGCCAGCAGCTTTTCACTAGCAGGGGTCGCGAACACCGGGGAGCTGTTTTTT
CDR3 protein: CASSFSLAGVANTGELFF

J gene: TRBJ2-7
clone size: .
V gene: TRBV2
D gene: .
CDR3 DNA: TGTGCCAGCACCCGACCCCCCTCCTACGAGCAGTACTTC
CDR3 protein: CASTRPPSYEQYF

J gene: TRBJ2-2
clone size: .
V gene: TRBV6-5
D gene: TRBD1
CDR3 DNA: TGTGCCAGCAGTTACGGGACAGGGGATCCCGGGGAGCTGTTTTTT
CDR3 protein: CASSYGTGDPGELFF

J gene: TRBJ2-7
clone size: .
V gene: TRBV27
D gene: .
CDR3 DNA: TGTGCCAGCAGTTTCGGTGCGGGTACCTACGAGCAGTACTTC
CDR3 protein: CASSFGAGTYEQYF

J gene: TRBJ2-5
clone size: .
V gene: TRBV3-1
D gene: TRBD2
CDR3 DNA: TGTGCCAGCAGCCAAGACTTCGGGGGGTCCCAAGAGACCCAGTACTTC
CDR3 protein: CASSQDFGGSQETQYF

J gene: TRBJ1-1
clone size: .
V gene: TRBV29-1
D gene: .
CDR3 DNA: TGCAGCGTTGAAGATCCTGGGGCAGGGCCGAACACTGAAGCTTTCTTT
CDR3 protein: CSVEDPGAGPNTEAFF

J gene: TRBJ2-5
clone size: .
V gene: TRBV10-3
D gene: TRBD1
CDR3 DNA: TGTGCCATCAGTGAGGACAGGGTGGAGACCCAGTACTTC
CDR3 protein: CAISEDRVETQYF

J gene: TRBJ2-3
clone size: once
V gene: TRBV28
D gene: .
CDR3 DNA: TGTGCCAGCAGTCCACTTGGTACCACAGATACGCAGTATTTT
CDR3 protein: CASSPLGTTDTQYF

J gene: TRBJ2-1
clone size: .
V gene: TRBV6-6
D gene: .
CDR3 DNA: TGTGCCAGCAGCGATCTAGACATCAAAAAACCCAATGAGCAGTTCTTC
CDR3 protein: CASSDLDIKKPNEQFF

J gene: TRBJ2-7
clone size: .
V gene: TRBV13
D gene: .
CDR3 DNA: TGTGCCAGCAGCTTAGGATTCAGACGGGTCTACGAGCAGTACTTC
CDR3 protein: CASSLGFRRVYEQYF

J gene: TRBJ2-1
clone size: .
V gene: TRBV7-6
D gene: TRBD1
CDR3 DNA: TGTGCCAGCAGCCAATCGAGGCAGGGGGCCAGACTAGGCGGGCAGTTCTTC
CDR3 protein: CASSQSRQGARLGGQFF

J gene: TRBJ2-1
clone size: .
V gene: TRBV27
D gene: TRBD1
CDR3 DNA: TGTGCCAGCAGGGTTATACAGGGGAATGAGCAGTTCTTC
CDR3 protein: CASRVIQGNEQFF

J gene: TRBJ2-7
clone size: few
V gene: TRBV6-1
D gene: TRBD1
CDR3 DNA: TGTGCCAGCGGGACAGGGTTCTACGAGCAGTACTTC
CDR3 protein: CASGTGFYEQYF

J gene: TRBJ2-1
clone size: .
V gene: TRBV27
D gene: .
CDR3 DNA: TGTGCCAGCAGTGCCTCACTAGGGCTTTCCTACAATGAGCAGTTCTTC
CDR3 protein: CASSASLGLSYNEQFF

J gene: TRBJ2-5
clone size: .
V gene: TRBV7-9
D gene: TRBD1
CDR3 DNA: TGTGCCAGCGGCTTAGGGGACAGAGAGACCCAGTACTTC
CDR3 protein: CASGLGDRETQYF

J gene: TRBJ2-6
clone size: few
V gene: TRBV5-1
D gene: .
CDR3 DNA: TGCGCCAGCAGCGAGGTCCCCTCTGGGGCCAACGTCCTGACTTTC
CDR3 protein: CASSEVPSGANVLTF

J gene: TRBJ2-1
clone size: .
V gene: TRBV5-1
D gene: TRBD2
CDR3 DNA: TGCGCCAGCAGCTTTGGCGGGAGTAACTACAATGAGCAGTTCTTC
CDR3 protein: CASSFGGSNYNEQFF

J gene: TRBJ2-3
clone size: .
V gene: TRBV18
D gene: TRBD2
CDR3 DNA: TGTGCCAGCTCACCACCTAGCGGGAGACAAGATACGCAGTATTTT
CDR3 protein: CASSPPSGRQDTQYF

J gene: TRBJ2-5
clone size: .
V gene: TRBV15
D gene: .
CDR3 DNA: TGTGCCACCAGCGAGGGGGTTATCGAGACCCAGTACTTC
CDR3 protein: CATSEGVIETQYF

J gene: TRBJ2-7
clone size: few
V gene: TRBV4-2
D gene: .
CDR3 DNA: TGTGCCAGCAGCCAAGATATCAGGGAGCAGTACTTC
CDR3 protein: CASSQDIREQYF

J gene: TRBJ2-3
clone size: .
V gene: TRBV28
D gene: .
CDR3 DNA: TGTGCCAGCAGTTCATTTGGGGGAGATACGCAGTATTTT
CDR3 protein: CASSSFGGDTQYF

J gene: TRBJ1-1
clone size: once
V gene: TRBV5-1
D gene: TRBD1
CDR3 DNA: TGCGCCAGCAGCGTGAACAGGGGGCTGAACACTGAAGCTTTCTTT
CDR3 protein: CASSVNRGLNTEAFF

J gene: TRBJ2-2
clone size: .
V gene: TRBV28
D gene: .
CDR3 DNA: TGTGCCAGCAGCCTCATAATCAGCCCAAACACCGGGGAGCTGTTTTTT
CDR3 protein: CASSLIISPNTGELFF

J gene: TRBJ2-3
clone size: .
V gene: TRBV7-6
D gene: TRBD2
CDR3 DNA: TGTGCCAGCAGCTTTCTAGCGGTTAGCACAGATACGCAGTATTTT
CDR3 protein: CASSFLAVSTDTQYF

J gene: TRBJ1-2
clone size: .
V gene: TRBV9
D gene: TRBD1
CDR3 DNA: TGTGCCAGCAAGGAGACAGGGGGCGGCTATGGCTACACCTTC
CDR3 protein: CASKETGGGYGYTF

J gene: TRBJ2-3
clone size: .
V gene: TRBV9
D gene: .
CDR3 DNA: TGTGCCAGCACCCCCTCAGGAGCTAGCACAGATACGCAGTATTTT
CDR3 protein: CASTPSGASTDTQYF

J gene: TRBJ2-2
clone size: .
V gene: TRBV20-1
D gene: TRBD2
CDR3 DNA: TGCAGTGTTCTAGCGGGACGGGAGCTGTTTTTT
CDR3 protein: CSVLAGRELFF

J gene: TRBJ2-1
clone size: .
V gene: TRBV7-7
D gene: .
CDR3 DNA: TGTGCTAGCAGACGACTAGACGGGAGACGTAGCTACAATGAGCAGTTCTTC
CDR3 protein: CASRRLDGRRSYNEQFF

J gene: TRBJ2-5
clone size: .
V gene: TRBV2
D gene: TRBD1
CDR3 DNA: TGTGCCAGCAGTAACCGTGGGACAGGTCCCCGGGAGACCCAGTACTTC
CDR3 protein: CASSNRGTGPRETQYF

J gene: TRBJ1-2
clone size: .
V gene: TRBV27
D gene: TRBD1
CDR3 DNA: TGTGCCAGCAGTCCAACGACAGGGGACTATGGCTACACCTTC
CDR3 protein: CASSPTTGDYGYTF

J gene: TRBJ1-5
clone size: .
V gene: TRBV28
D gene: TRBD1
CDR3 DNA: TGTGCCAGCAGTTTTCTAGGGGGGACAGTTTATAGCAATCAGCCCCAGCATTTT
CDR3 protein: CASSFLGGTVYSNQPQHF